Listed here are 26 T cell receptor beta chains from one sample, sequenced in a study of T cells in women clearing cervical HPV infection. The data were produced by immunoSEQ multiplex PCR, yet TCRdb's version contains in-frame clones alone and is incomplete. The sample totals about 45,000 clones. Sequencing was carried out using blood buffy coat. The receptors come from a woman between 18 and 75 years old with a cervical HPV16 infection that either progressed to CIN3+ or cleared (not recorded which).

As to this clone: The CDR3 goes on 3 residues after the read ends, and that part is filled in from the germline J gene. The chain employs TRBV27 and TRBJ2-5; no clear D. Looked up from germline, CDR1 is MNHEY and CDR2 is SMNVEV (reference sequence). CDR3 length: 14 residues. Trimming removed 6 bases from V and 7 bases from J, with 18 bases in between. CDR3 sequence reads: CASSYAVPRATQYF. Incomplete CDR3 DNA: TGTGCCAGCAGCTATGCGGTGCCGCGAGCGACC.

Remarks on this clone: The DNA ends 3 residues before the CDR3 does, and the rest of the CDR3 is filled in from the germline J gene. The chain couples TRBV10-1 to TRBJ2-1, with D hard to call. Trimming removed 5 bases at V and 2 bases at J, with 13 bases between. From germline, CDR1 is WNHNN and CDR2 SYGVQD (reference sequence). The CDR3 loop spans 15 amino acids. CDR3 DNA, as far as it was read: TGCGCCAGCAGTTCTACAGAAAAGACCTACAATGAG. It specifies CASSSTEKTYNE. The CDR3 in its entirety is CASSSTEKTYNEQFF.

Of note for this clone: The CDR3 extends 3 residues past the end of the read, so its final part is completed from the germline J gene. The chain recombines TRBV2 with TRBJ2-7, with D maybe TRBD1 (5 bases). CDR1 is SNHLY, CDR2 FYNNEI, per germline. V lost 1 base to trimming and J lost 4 bases, with 20 bases between them. The CDR3 sequence is 17 residues long. CDR3 bases read: TGTGCCAGCAGTGAAGGGTGGCTGCAGGGAACTAAGTACGAG. This sequence encodes CASSEGWLQGTKYE. The entire CDR3 protein reads CASSEGWLQGTKYEQYF.

Turning to this clone: The DNA ends 3 residues before the CDR3 does, and the rest of the CDR3 is filled in from the germline J gene. V gene TRBV30 combines with J gene TRBJ1-5; D is undetermined. CDR3 length equals 12 residues. Germline V gene lookup returns CDR1 GTSNPN and CDR2 SVGIG (reference sequence). The V gene lost 0 bases and the J gene lost 7 bases, with 7 bases spanning the gap. The CDR3 loop is CAWSVRAQPQHF. The part of the CDR3 DNA that was read is TGTGCCTGGAGTGTGCGGGCGCAGCCC. Variable domain in full (rest from reference TRBV30 and TRBJ1-5): SQTIHQWPATLVQPVGSPLSLECTVEGTSNPNLYWYRQAAGRGLQLLFYSVGIGQISSEVPQNLSASRPQDRQFILSSKKLLLSDSGFYLCAWSVRAQPQHFGDGTRLSIL.

This clone registers medium-sized by frequency. CDR3 sequence reads: CASSPLAGDKNIQYF. The CDR3 DNA, read in part, is TGTGCCAGCAGCCCCTTAGCGGGAGACAAAAACATT. The chain employs TRBV7-9 and TRBJ2-4; 9 nucleotides line up with TRBD2. Coverage ceases 3 residues before the CDR3 finishes, and the germline J gene fills in the end. Germline lookup yields CDR1 SEHNR and CDR2 FQNEAQ (reference sequence). The CDR3 runs to 15 residues. V was pared by 5 bases and J by 3 bases, with 5 bases of the junction left unmatched.

Worth noting for this clone: The read terminates 3 residues ahead of where the CDR3 ends, so the germline J gene completes it. The J gene is TRBJ2-1, the V gene TRBV13, with TRBD2 matching over 11 bases. The CDR3 contains 17 residues. Per the germline V gene, CDR1 is PRHDT and CDR2 is FYEKMQ (reference sequence). The V gene end was trimmed by 0 bases and the J gene end by 4 bases; junction bases not matched to a gene: 5. This chain's CDR3 is CASSLGPSGRLYNEQFF. CDR3 DNA (partial): TGTGCCAGCAGCTTAGGCCCTAGCGGGAGGCTATACAATGAG.

Concerning this clone: The read stops 3 residues short of the end of the CDR3; the missing end is completed from the germline J gene. The rearrangement uses TRBV2 and TRBJ2-7, with D perhaps matching TRBD1 or TRBD2 (5 bases each). Germline V gene sequence: CDR1 SNHLY, CDR2 FYNNEI. The V end lost 7 bases, the J end lost 6 bases, and 10 bases lay between the germline ends. This CDR3 is 11 amino acids long. CDR3 DNA (partial): TGTGCCAGCAAGGGGAGCCTCGAG. Its translation is CASKGSLE. In full, the CDR3 is CASKGSLEQYF.

Incomplete CDR3 DNA: TGTGCCTGGAGTCTGGAGGGGTACCAGCCG. Protein: CAWSLEGYQP. The whole CDR3 sequence reads CAWSLEGYQPQYF. The chain joins TRBV30 to TRBJ2-3; a weak D match, TRBD2 (6 bases). The CDR3 end lies 3 residues beyond the end of the read and is filled in from the germline J gene. In germline, CDR1 is GTSNPN, CDR2 SVGIG (reference sequence). The CDR3 is 13 amino acids.

In regard to this clone: The sequenced fragment ends 3 residues before the CDR3 boundary, so the rest is inferred from the germline J gene. The chain employs TRBV7-7 and TRBJ2-3; a possible D gene is TRBD2 (5 bases). CDR3 length: 13 amino acids. Trimming took 5 bases from V and 6 from J, leaving 12 bases between them. Germline V lookup: CDR1 SSHAT, CDR2 FNYEAQ (reference sequence). The covered CDR3 bases are TGTGCCAGCAGCCGGGGAGAAGGGGATACG. This sequence encodes CASSRGEGDT. The full CDR3 is CASSRGEGDTQYF.

Note on this clone: The read gets to within 3 residues of the CDR3 end, and the germline J gene fills in the rest. V usage is TRBV20-1 and J usage is TRBJ1-1, with D possibly matching TRBD1 (5 bases). Germline lookup yields CDR1 DFQATT and CDR2 SNEGSKA (reference sequence). CDR3 size: 13 residues. The V and J ends lost 6 bases and 2 bases respectively, with 13 bases between them. CDR3: CSARPTVNTEAFF. CDR3 bases read: TGCAGTGCGCGTCCGACAGTCAACACTGAA.

About this clone itself: The sequence runs out 3 residues before the end of the CDR3; the remainder is reconstructed from the germline J gene. The genes are TRBV2 and TRBJ1-4; weak D call: TRBD1 (5 bases). The CDR3 totals 13 residues. V lost 6 bases to trimming and J lost 5 bases, with 10 bases between them. Per the germline V gene, CDR1 is SNHLY and CDR2 is FYNNEI. CDR3 residues: CASRAGLNEKLFF. The CDR3 DNA, read in part, is TGTGCCAGCAGAGCGGGACTCAATGAAAAA.

Incomplete CDR3 DNA: TGTGCCAGCACCCCCATCGGACAGGGACGGGCCAAAAACATT. Amino acid sequence: CASTPIGQGRAKNI. The entire CDR3 protein is CASTPIGQGRAKNIQYF. The rearrangement joins TRBV6-2 or TRBV6-3 to TRBJ2-4; the match to TRBD1 covers 8 bases. The read ends 3 residues shy of where the CDR3 ends; the end is completed using the germline J gene. The germline V gene has CDR1 MNHEY and CDR2 SVGEGT. This CDR3 spans 17 amino acids. V lost 7 bases, J lost 1 base, and 12 bases stayed unmatched.

As regards this clone: The sequence runs out 3 residues before the end of the CDR3; the remainder is reconstructed from the germline J gene. J is TRBJ1-2 and V is TRBV7-9; possible D gene TRBD1, 5 bases. This CDR3 is built from 14 residues. The germline gives CDR1 SEHNR, CDR2 FQNEAQ (reference sequence). The CDR3 region is CASSLAGEVDDYTF. The sequenced CDR3 bases are TGTGCCAGCAGCTTAGCAGGGGAGGTTGACGAC.

As for this clone: The CDR3 goes on 3 residues after the read ends, and that part is filled in from the germline J gene. The rearrangement links TRBV20-1 to TRBJ2-4; 12 bases are shared with TRBD2. Losses at the gene ends were 1 base for V and 6 bases for J; bases not matched to a gene: 4. In germline, CDR1 is DFQATT, CDR2 SNEGSKA (reference sequence). This CDR3 has 15 amino acids. The sequenced part of the CDR3 DNA is TGCAGTGCTAGAGGACTAGCGGGAGTAGGAAACATT. It is translated as CSARGLAGVGNI. The entire CDR3 sequence reads CSARGLAGVGNIQYF.

Concerning this clone itself: The sequence runs out 3 residues before the end of the CDR3; the remainder is reconstructed from the germline J gene. This chain connects TRBV7-6 to TRBJ2-5, with D tentatively TRBD1 (6 bases). Trimming took 1 base from V and 5 from J, leaving 14 bases between them. This CDR3 spans 15 amino acids. Per germline, CDR1 SGHVS and CDR2 FNYEAQ. The CDR3 protein is CASSLGVRGWETQYF. The CDR3 DNA, read in part, is TGTGCCAGCAGCTTAGGGGTCAGGGGATGGGAGACC.

Of note for this clone: Read data end 3 residues before the CDR3 end; the end is taken from the germline J gene. This rearrangement joins TRBV5-4 to TRBJ2-3; 10 bases agree with TRBD1. Germline values: CDR1 SGHNT, CDR2 YYREEE (reference sequence). V was pared by 2 bases and J by 5 bases, with 5 bases of the junction left unmatched. The CDR3 loop spans 15 amino acids. The CDR3 loop is CASSFGTGERDTQYF. The sequenced CDR3 bases are TGTGCCAGCAGCTTTGGGACAGGGGAGAGAGATACG.

Points on this clone: The read terminates 3 residues before the CDR3 end, so the remaining end is supplied by the germline J gene. The V gene is TRBV30, the J gene TRBJ2-7; 7 bases match TRBD2. The CDR3 consists of 13 residues. Germline assignment: CDR1 GTSNPN and CDR2 SVGIG (reference sequence). J was trimmed by 6 bases and V by 0 bases; bases with no gene match: 5. The sequenced part of the CDR3 DNA is TGTGCCTGGAGTGTAGGGGACTACGGCGAG. Its protein product is CAWSVGDYGE. From start to end, the CDR3 is CAWSVGDYGEQYF.

For this clone: The read ends 3 residues before the CDR3 terminus; that terminus is restored from the germline J gene. J is TRBJ1-1 and V is TRBV18; TRBD1 agrees at 9 bases. CDR1 is KGHSH, CDR2 LQKENI, per germline. The CDR3 extends over 15 amino acids. The CDR3 loop is CASSRTGVDTDTAFF. The part of the CDR3 DNA that was read is TGTGCCAGCTCACGGACAGGGGTGGACACAGATACG.

Concerning this clone: The read ends 3 residues before the CDR3 terminus; that terminus is restored from the germline J gene. The J gene is TRBJ1-2, the V gene TRBV7-3; TRBD1 matches at 7 bases. Germline V gene lookup returns CDR1 SGHTA and CDR2 FQGTGA. The CDR3 consists of 13 residues. Partial CDR3 DNA: TGTGCCAGCAGCCCCGGGACAGCCTACGAC. Protein sequence: CASSPGTAYD. The CDR3 as a whole reads CASSPGTAYDYTF.

About this clone: Read sequence stops 3 residues before the CDR3 end, and the germline J gene provides the missing end. The rearrangement links TRBV19 to TRBJ1-2, with 8 bases that match TRBD1. CDR1 is LNHDA, CDR2 SQIVND, per germline (reference sequence). With V trimmed by 3 bases and J by 5 bases, 5 bases remained unmatched. This CDR3 comprises 14 residues. Incomplete CDR3 DNA: TGTGCCAGTAGTATTTTGGGACAGGAGTATGGC. It translates to CASSILGQEYG. The complete CDR3 sequence is CASSILGQEYGYTF.

As to this clone: Read sequence stops 3 residues before the CDR3 end, and the germline J gene provides the missing end. This sequence joins TRBV2 and TRBJ2-7; D gene ambiguous. CDR1 SNHLY and CDR2 FYNNEI come from the germline V gene. The CDR3 contains 13 residues. V was trimmed by 8 bases and J by 2 bases, leaving 13 bases between them. This chain's CDR3 is CASSRPGAYEQYF. The covered CDR3 bases are TGTGCCAGCTCCAGGCCTGGAGCCTACGAG.

On this clone itself: The missing CDR3 end, 3 residues past where the read stops, is filled in from the germline J gene. The rearrangement links TRBV6-2 or TRBV6-3 to TRBJ2-5, with D perhaps being TRBD1 or TRBD2 (5 bases each). The ends were cut back, 0 bases at V and 4 bases at J, with 9 bases in the middle. CDR1 is MNHEY and CDR2 is SVGEGT in the germline V gene. CDR3 length: 14 amino acids. The sequenced CDR3 bases are TGTGCCAGCAGTTACTCTGAGGGGCGAGAGACC. Translating gives CASSYSEGRET. From start to end, the CDR3 is CASSYSEGRETQYF.

As concerns this clone: The read comes to an end 3 residues before the CDR3 does, leaving the germline J gene to fill in the end. The rearrangement joins TRBV7-3 to TRBJ2-1; D may be TRBD2 (6 bases). This CDR3 region has 16 residues. CDR1 and CDR2 from the germline V gene are SGHTA and FQGTGA. V lost 0 bases to trimming and J lost 7 bases, with 16 bases between them. Partial CDR3 DNA: TGTGCCAGCAGCTTAACTACCGGGACCGGGGGAAATGAG. Protein sequence: CASSLTTGTGGNE. The complete CDR3 sequence is CASSLTTGTGGNEQFF.

As to this clone: The read comes to an end 3 residues before the CDR3 does, leaving the germline J gene to fill in the end. This chain links TRBV20-1 with TRBJ1-2, with D possibly TRBD1 on 6 matching bases. Between the trimmed V and J ends, which lost 6 bases and 1 base, there was a span of 18 bases. The CDR3 sequence is 15 residues long. Germline CDR1 and CDR2: DFQATT and SNEGSKA (reference sequence). The CDR3 DNA, read in part, is TGCAGTGCCCTGGGATTCCGGGACAATAACTATGGC. Amino acid sequence: CSALGFRDNNYG. The entire CDR3 reads CSALGFRDNNYGYTF.

Regarding this clone: The read ends 3 residues shy of where the CDR3 ends; the end is completed using the germline J gene. The chain employs TRBV6-2 or TRBV6-3 and TRBJ2-3; no clear D. V was trimmed by 2 bases and J by 4 bases, leaving 4 bases between them. This CDR3 is built from 12 residues. Germline V gene data show CDR1 as MNHEY and CDR2 as SVGEGT. The sequenced part of the CDR3 DNA is TGTGCCAGCAGTTACGCGGCAGATACG. This gives the protein CASSYAADT. The CDR3 in its entirety is CASSYAADTQYF.

To note about this clone: The read finishes 3 residues shy of the CDR3 end, and the germline J gene is used to complete it. This chain uses TRBV30 with TRBJ2-2; 7 positions agree with TRBD1. In germline, CDR1 is GTSNPN, CDR2 SVGIG (reference sequence). Trimming removed 0 bases from V and 5 bases from J; junction bases left unmatched: 6. The CDR3 is 15 residues long. Incomplete CDR3 DNA: TGTGCCTGGAGTGTACAGGGGCCGAGGACCGGGGAG. Protein sequence: CAWSVQGPRTGE. In full, the CDR3 is CAWSVQGPRTGELFF.